This TCR beta chain was documented in a study of cytomegalovirus exposure and HLA in healthy donors. Use of 60 Vbeta and 13 Jbeta primers characterized the PCR. The protocol was immunoSEQ multiplex PCR, while the TCRdb copy is restricted to in-frame clones and leaves out a portion. The sample includes about 110,000 clones, less than 85% of them seen just once. This clone was observed a few times. Trimming took 0 bases from V and 5 from J; bases not matched to a gene: 7. This CDR3 is built from 15 residues. CDR1 and CDR2 (germline): ENHRY, SYGVKD. Specimen: PBMCs. The clonotype was recovered from a man aged 25-45 years in good health and CMV-seropositive. The chain carries TRBV10-3 and TRBJ2-7; 7 positions agree with TRBD2. CDR3 sequence reads: CAISESGGIRNEQYF. Here the CDR3 DNA reads TGTGCCATCAGTGAGTCGGGGGGGATTAGGAACGAGCAGTACTTC.